This T cell receptor (beta chain) was retrieved from a study of esophageal squamous cell carcinoma under preoperative chemotherapy (dated by TCRdb to between 2017 and 2018). Context from the whole study: The study profiled TCR repertoires of both peripheral blood T cells and tumor-infiltrating lymphocytes. Repertoires from samples taken before paclitaxel-nedaplatin therapy were compared with repertoires from samples taken after paclitaxel-nedaplatin therapy. The study examined the effect of paclitaxel-nedaplatin chemotherapy on T-cell receptor repertoires in patients with esophageal squamous cell carcinoma. Five or six patients with primary esophageal squamous cell carcinoma were included in the cohort.

The sample's time point, from its label and the paper: after preoperative PTX-NDP chemotherapy. Paclitaxel-nedaplatin was administered to patients as preoperative chemotherapy before surgery. The full study reports these points: After chemotherapy, peripheral T cells showed a significant rise in TCR diversity, whereas tumor-infiltrating lymphocytes did not. The cohort was small, with only a handful of patients with esophageal squamous cell carcinoma analyzed. Paclitaxel-nedaplatin therapy induced immediate and substantial clonotype frequency changes, with contraction more likely among abundant clones than amplification. Tumor-infiltrating lymphocytes after treatment appeared to come partly from peripheral T cells migrating into the tumor, rather than solely from local clonal changes.

A note on this clonotype: Its antigen is unknown. Sequence at one end of the junction differs from germline and may be a read error.

The library was built by means of PCR. The sample was run on a HiSeq X Ten. High-throughput sequencing was used to characterize TCR repertoires. TCRdb passed the public sequencing reads through fastp at Q25 and MiXCR, retaining productive beta sequences. CDR3 protein duplicates are merged, each entry listing the most common genes and DNA. This sample comprises about 1,300 distinct CDR3 sequences, 25% to 35% of them detected only once. Over 20% of the sample comes from the top ten. From cysteine to phenylalanine, the CDR3 is 15 amino acids long. Only the CDR3 part of the read is kept: 45 bases, read in frame from the first base. Looking up the germline V gene yields CDR1 MNHNS and CDR2 SASEGT.

The TCR sequence derives from a human donor with esophageal squamous cell carcinoma. The donor label of this sample is uncertain. The chain was built from TRBV6-1 and TRBJ2-6, with 7 middle bases fitting TRBD1. Collection of the sample occurred from a patient given preoperative chemotherapy. The nucleotides read TGTGCCAGCAGGGAAGGGGGCTCTGGGGCCAACGTGCTGACTTTC. The translation is CASREGGSGANVLTF.